What follows describes a single TCR beta chain. Its antigen is unidentified. Assay used: immunoSEQ multiplex PCR; TCRdb lists only in-frame clones, some missing. The profile shows around 58,000 clones, more than 90% of them singletons. The data originate from a study of PD-1 blockade in classical Hodgkin lymphoma. Study-wide results and caveats: Researchers reported that CD4+ TCR diversity, though not CD8+, rose significantly by C4D1.

Every patient relapsed after autologous stem cell transplantation, and brentuximab vedotin exposure varied. This CDR3 has 13 amino acids. CDR1 is SGHRS, CDR2 YFSETQ, per germline. V lost 5 bases and J lost 8, with 14 bases in between. The chain employs TRBV5-1 and TRBJ2-1; D may be TRBD2 (6 bases). The receptor was isolated from a human donor with classical Hodgkin lymphoma. This specimen was peripheral blood mononuclear cells (PBMCs), taken at baseline. CDR3 protein: CASRWAGFDEQFF. Here the CDR3 DNA reads TGCGCCAGCAGATGGGCGGGGTTTGATGAGCAGTTCTTC.